What follows is one T cell receptor beta chain and its context. Its antigen is unidentified. CDR1 LGHNA and CDR2 YSLEER come from the germline V gene. Losses at the gene ends were 1 base for V and 3 bases for J; bases not matched to a gene: 1. CDR3 length: 15 amino acids. These data are taken from a study of T cell clonotyping in hematopoietic cell transplantation. The study's findings and limits: Recipient TCR diversity dropped after transplant; expanded clonotypes rose from day 30 to 180. CD4 and CD8 repertoire contributions could not be separated without sorting. Higher Inverse Simpson Index values in graft donor and pretransplant recipient predicted broader posttransplant TCR diversity.

The repertoire was sequenced with immunoSEQ multiplex PCR; TCRdb's copy has only in-frame clones and lacks some. The profile shows fewer than 80,000 clones, just under 95% of them singletons. This receptor was identified in a man aged 50-60 years in good health. Some clones in this sample may be carry-over from other donors' samples. The rearrangement joins TRBV4-3 to TRBJ2-5; 11 nucleotides align to TRBD1. What was sequenced was peripheral blood mononuclear cells. Here the CDR3 reads CASSQGDRGEETQYF. DNA of the CDR3: TGCGCCAGCAGCCAAGGGGACAGGGGGGAAGAGACCCAGTACTTC.